The source of this TCR beta chain is a study of neoadjuvant nivolumab and ipilimumab in lung cancer. The repertoire was sequenced with immunoSEQ multiplex PCR; TCRdb's copy has only in-frame clones and lacks some. The data contain over 7,000 clones, around 75% of them singletons. Study conclusions and caveats: Compared with tumor-adjacent uninvolved lung, resected tumors showed greater richness and clonality. Higher pretherapy blood TCR richness went with higher resected-tumor richness.

CDR3 length: 13 residues. Trimming pared 6 bases from V and 5 bases from J, leaving 11 bases between. Germline CDR1 and CDR2: SNHLY and FYNNEI. This clone was seen only once. Its antigen remains unknown. The rearrangement joins TRBV2 to TRBJ2-1; D might be TRBD2 (6 bases). This sequence was found in an adult with non-small cell lung cancer. The specimen was adjacent normal lung tissue, collected after neoadjuvant nivolumab, alone or with ipilimumab, at or shortly before surgery. The CDR3 DNA reads TGTGCCAGCAGGGGGACTTTTAACAATGAGCAGTTCTTC. This encodes CASRGTFNNEQFF.